A selection of T cell receptor beta chains follows, all from one sample in a study of identical twins. TCRdb re-called the 5' RACE reads with MiXCR, one entry per CDR3 protein. The profile shows hundreds of thousands of distinct CDR3 sequences, 9.5% of them singletons. These same data were also listed under a study on yellow fever vaccine responses in identical twins.

The specimen sequenced was CD8+ T cells sorted from blood. All receptors come from a woman aged 18-30 years in good health. The CDR3 runs from the conserved cysteine through the conserved F or W. The D gene is left open where the match is weak. A clone size is listed for some rows: how often the clone was seen (once, few, many), or a class if it is expanded.

J gene	D gene	V gene	clone size	CDR3 protein	CDR3 DNA
TRBJ2-3	NA	TRBV7-9	NA	CASEDTDTQYF	TGTGCCAGCGAAGACACAGATACGCAGTATTTT
TRBJ2-5	NA	TRBV7-8	NA	CASTVFAYPGPQGTQYF	TGTGCCAGCACCGTTTTTGCCTACCCGGGCCCCCAGGGGACCCAGTACTTC
TRBJ2-5	NA	TRBV14	many	CASSQELTGREETQYF	TGTGCCAGCAGCCAAGAGTTGACGGGTAGGGAAGAGACCCAGTACTTC
TRBJ1-1	NA	TRBV5-6	NA	CASSLRENGVNTEAFF	TGTGCCAGCAGCTTGAGAGAGAACGGGGTGAACACTGAAGCTTTCTTT
TRBJ2-3	NA	TRBV12-3/TRBV12-4	NA	CASRVLATDTQYF	TGTGCCAGCAGGGTCCTAGCCACAGATACGCAGTATTTT
TRBJ2-7	NA	TRBV20-1	few	CSAREGHEQYF	TGCAGTGCTCGGGAAGGCCACGAGCAGTACTTC
TRBJ1-2	TRBD1	TRBV7-9	few	CASSPPGQGVYGYTF	TGTGCCAGCAGCCCGCCGGGACAGGGGGTCTATGGCTACACCTTC
TRBJ2-2	NA	TRBV20-1	few	CSAAPKSGLPVIAGELFF	TGCAGTGCCGCCCCCAAATCGGGACTCCCAGTTATCGCCGGGGAGCTGTTTTTT
TRBJ2-1	TRBD2	TRBV11-3	NA	CASSSWGSGGISEQFF	TGTGCCAGCAGCTCCTGGGGTAGCGGGGGGATTAGTGAGCAGTTCTTC
TRBJ1-2	NA	TRBV6-4	many	CASSPDRNYGYTF	TGTGCCAGCAGTCCAGACAGAAACTATGGCTACACCTTC
TRBJ2-3	NA	TRBV12-3/TRBV12-4	few	CASTPDGHTQYF	TGTGCCAGCACCCCGGACGGCCATACGCAGTATTTT
TRBJ1-1	NA	TRBV7-9	few	CASSLGMTENTEAFF	TGTGCCAGCAGCTTGGGGATGACAGAAAACACTGAAGCTTTCTTT
TRBJ2-5	TRBD2	TRBV4-3	many	CASSQGRTSGTTQYF	TGCGCCAGCAGCCAAGGAAGGACTAGCGGCACCACCCAGTACTTC
TRBJ2-1	NA	TRBV6-1	many	CASSETRVSYNEQFF	TGTGCCAGCAGTGAAACCAGGGTATCCTACAATGAGCAGTTCTTC
TRBJ2-7	NA	TRBV20-1	NA	CSARNDLTDYEQYF	TGCAGTGCTAGAAACGACTTGACGGACTACGAGCAGTACTTC